The 11 T cell receptor beta chains below were found in one sample sequenced in a study of blood T cell repertoires in COVID-19. Measured with immunoSEQ multiplex PCR; TCRdb has only the in-frame clones, and not every one. The table records about 430,000 clones, around nine tenths of them present only once. Input material: PBMCs or T cells enriched from blood (not recorded which). The receptors originated from a woman between 18 and 29 years old who had been exposed to COVID-19.

The J gene is TRBJ2-7, the V gene TRBV13; TRBD1 agrees at 10 bases. Germline V gene lookup returns CDR1 PRHDT and CDR2 FYEKMQ (reference sequence). The junction had 8 bases not matched to a gene; V was cut back by 3 bases and J by 12 bases. The CDR3 contains 13 residues. The CDR3 sequence: CASSFDRGLGPYF. The CDR3 DNA is TGTGCCAGCAGCTTCGACAGGGGGCTCGGGCCGTACTTC.

This chain joins TRBV19 and TRBJ1-1, with 8 bases fitting TRBD1. V was clipped by 6 bases and J by 3 bases; unmatched bases: 3. Germline assignment: CDR1 LNHDA and CDR2 SQIVND (reference sequence). The CDR3 length is 13 residues. In DNA form, the CDR3 reads TGTGCCAGTAGAAGGACAGGGCACACTGAAGCTTTCTTT. The encoded protein is CASRRTGHTEAFF. The full variable domain, completed using reference TRBV19 and TRBJ1-1, is DGGITQSPKYLFRKEGQNVTLSCEQNLNHDAMYWYRQDPGQGLRLIYYSQIVNDFQKGDIAEGYSVSREKKESFPLTVTSAQKNPTAFYLCASRRTGHTEAFFGQGTRLTVV.

This clone was counted between two and nine times. V and J are TRBV4-2 and TRBJ2-3, with TRBD2 matching 13 bases. The junction had 7 bases not matched to a gene; V was cut back by 3 bases and J by 4 bases. In germline, CDR1 is LGHNA, CDR2 YNFKEQ. This CDR3 has 17 amino acids. The CDR3 nucleotides read TGTGCCAGCAGCCAGCAACTAGCGGGGGGGCTACCAGATACGCAGTATTTT. It codes for CASSQQLAGGLPDTQYF.

The chain links TRBV7-9 to TRBJ2-7; D is perhaps TRBD1 (5 bases). The ends were cut back, 1 base at V and 3 bases at J, with 16 bases in the middle. CDR3 length: 16 residues. The germline V gene has CDR1 SEHNR and CDR2 FQNEAQ (reference sequence). The CDR3 coding sequence is TGTGCCAGCAGCTTAGTATCCCTTGACAGAAACTACGAGCAGTACTTC. Its protein is CASSLVSLDRNYEQYF.

V and J are TRBV19 and TRBJ1-4; maybe TRBD1 (5 bases). Germline V gene data show CDR1 as LNHDA and CDR2 as SQIVND (reference sequence). V lost 3 bases to trimming and J lost 1 base, with 9 bases between them. The CDR3 totals 15 residues. The CDR3 spells CASSILGETNEKLFF. Written as DNA, the CDR3 is TGTGCCAGTAGTATCCTAGGGGAAACTAATGAAAAACTGTTTTTT. The variable domain in full, completed from reference TRBV19 and TRBJ1-4, reads DGGITQSPKYLFRKEGQNVTLSCEQNLNHDAMYWYRQDPGQGLRLIYYSQIVNDFQKGDIAEGYSVSREKKESFPLTVTSAQKNPTAFYLCASSILGETNEKLFFGSGTQLSVL.

This clone was counted ten times or more. J is TRBJ2-1 and V is TRBV24-1; D remains unclear. The CDR3 is 16 amino acids. V shed 0 bases and J shed 0 bases, with 8 bases lying between them. The germline CDR1 and CDR2 sequences are KGHDR and SFDVKD. CDR3 coding DNA: TGTGCCACCAGTGATTTGCAAAGCGCCTCCTACAATGAGCAGTTCTTC. This gives the protein CATSDLQSASYNEQFF.

V gene TRBV14 combines with J gene TRBJ2-3; 8 bases map to TRBD1. This CDR3 has 15 amino acids. The V gene's germline CDR1 is SGHDN and CDR2 FVKESK. The trim removed 5 bases at V and 1 base at J, leaving 5 bases unmatched. CDR3 residues: CASSFTGGGTDTQYF. In nucleotides, the CDR3 is TGTGCCAGCAGCTTTACAGGGGGTGGCACAGATACGCAGTATTTT.

This chain connects TRBV19 to TRBJ1-4; D unclear. CDR1 LNHDA and CDR2 SQIVND come from the germline V gene (reference sequence). This CDR3 is built from 14 residues. The germline V and J ends were trimmed by 6 bases and 6 bases, with 14 bases remaining between them. The CDR3 nucleotides are TGTGCCAGTAGAAGGGCGGGGATAGATGAAAAACTGTTTTTT. Amino acid sequence: CASRRAGIDEKLFF.

The V gene is TRBV19, the J gene TRBJ1-1; unclear D gene. V was pared by 0 bases and J by 7 bases, with 9 bases between. The germline CDR1 and CDR2 sequences are LNHDA and SQIVND (reference sequence). This CDR3 has 13 amino acids. In nucleotides, the CDR3 is TGTGCCAGTAGTATAGATCTAGGAGGTGAAGCTTTCTTT. It encodes CASSIDLGGEAFF. Full variable domain (rest looked up from reference TRBV19 and TRBJ1-1): DGGITQSPKYLFRKEGQNVTLSCEQNLNHDAMYWYRQDPGQGLRLIYYSQIVNDFQKGDIAEGYSVSREKKESFPLTVTSAQKNPTAFYLCASSIDLGGEAFFGQGTRLTVV.

This clone was counted a single time. The chain carries TRBV2 and TRBJ1-2, with D perhaps TRBD1 (6 bases). The CDR3 length is 14 residues. Germline lookup yields CDR1 SNHLY and CDR2 FYNNEI. Trimming removed 7 bases from V and 5 bases from J, with 17 bases in between. CDR3 nucleotide sequence: TGTGCCAGCACGTTAACGGACAGAGGGTATGGCTACACCTTC. It yields the protein CASTLTDRGYGYTF.

The chain recombines TRBV10-3 with TRBJ2-1; 7 bases match TRBD2. From germline, CDR1 is ENHRY and CDR2 SYGVKD. V gave up 6 bases and J gave up 6 bases; unmatched junction bases: 17. The length of the CDR3 is 17 residues. The DNA of the CDR3 is TGTGCCATCAGCGAGAGGTCCGGCGGGAGTACGGCCAATGAGCAGTTCTTC. Amino acids: CAISERSGGSTANEQFF.